This T cell receptor beta chain emerged from a study of shared clonotypes between healthy human individuals (TCRdb year 2020). For context, the study as a whole: A few men and two women, aged 18 to 49 years, made up the cohort. For each donor, three plates each were used for CD4 naive and CD4 memory, two plates were used for CD8 naive, and one plate was used for CD8 memory. Blood TCR repertoires of about five healthy adults were deeply sequenced to estimate repertoire size and the extent of clonotype sharing between individuals. To increase sequencing depth and limit assay-specific biases, different laboratories used diverse techniques to prepare libraries and sequence TCR repertoires. Leukapheresis yielded between about 0.85 and 10 billion PBMCs per donor.

For the CD8 naive samples, CD45RO-negative cells were positively selected for CCR7, yielding a CD45RA+CCR7+ population from which TemRA cells were excluded. The donors were healthy, HIV-negative adults with no recently reported acute infections or vaccinations. All donors were Caucasian adults living in Nashville, Tennessee, USA. After blood collection by leukapheresis, PBMCs were isolated using Ficoll-Histopaque density gradient centrifugation and then cryopreserved in the vapor phase of liquid nitrogen. Purity and quantity of every magnetically sorted T cell population were checked by analytical flow cytometry. From each sorted fraction, genomic DNA was isolated and quantified by UV absorbance on a Nanodrop 2000c. About this clone: Its antigen is unknown. No base qualities exist here, and no much larger clone lies one base off it.

What the research found in general, with its limitations: Around 5.4% of naive CD4, around 4% of naive CD8, approximately 2.2% of memory CD4, and 0.4% of memory CD8 clonotypes were shared across a few donors. Pairwise subsampling led to the expectation that sequencing depth would affect the degree of clonotype sharing among donors. Compared with non-shared clonotypes, clonotypes shared by all four sorted-subset donors had higher generation probabilities. Because the study included a small number of donors, the genetic and exposure-history diversity represented was limited. Even with the large sequencing depth, rarefaction of the sorted-subset datasets indicated that sequencing was incomplete. Estimated clonotype richness was generally larger for naive than for memory subsets. Only blood was sampled, and tissue TCR repertoires likely differ from those in blood.

Using the deep immunoSEQ assay, TCR CDR3 regions were amplified from genomic DNA by multiplex PCR. Extracted genomic DNA from each cell subset was distributed evenly across all wells of several immunoSEQ 96-well plates, and each plate was treated as a replicate. For sorted subsets, 200 ng of genomic DNA, equivalent to 30,000 or so T cell genomes, went into each replicate PCR. Purified libraries were measured with a Qubit 3.0 fluorometer, size-checked on a Bioanalyzer 2100, and measured again with the KAPA Library Quantification kit. Every immunoSEQ 96-well plate was sequenced on a dedicated single-read 150-cycle Illumina NextSeq 550 flow cell. The authors' analysis ran thus. The immunoSEQ output contained only junctional sequences without quality scores, so filtering could not match that applied to full-length reads. To assign V/J genes and CDR3, sequences were annotated using PyIR, a Python wrapper for IgBLAST v1.9, with IMGT germline references. Reads were filtered out if the reads had weak V/J assignments (E-value above 1e-6), no CDR3, stop codons, out-of-frame junctions, or ambiguous translated residues. V3J clonotypes were defined by identical inferred V gene, J gene, and CDR3 amino acid sequence. Percentage overlap between repertoires was computed as shared unique clonotypes divided by the size of the smaller repertoire. Repertoire richness was assessed with RTK rarefaction, the Chao1 estimator, and Recon v2.1 estimates of unobserved clonotypes. OLGA was used to compute generation probabilities for all TCRbeta clonotypes that the gDNA method yielded from a handful of donors. TCRdb limited this immuneACCESS table to in-frame rearrangements with V and J called. A share of clones is missing; checked studies link under half to unresolved V genes, and the rest is unexplained. The D gene and trimming were derived from the DNA, and the V and J assignments and clone size from that table. Here the sample has millions of clones; less than 95% occur a single time. The top ten clonotypes cover approximately 1.2% of the sample.

The CDR3 runs 13 residues from the cysteine to the phenylalanine. This entry keeps only the CDR3 DNA: 39 bases, framed from base 1. From the germline V gene (reference sequence), CDR1 is MNHEY and CDR2 is SMNVEV. V sheds 0 bases and J sheds 5 bases, leaving 7 bases between their ends. This sequence originates from a man in his late teens or twenties in good health. The rearrangement combines TRBV27 with TRBJ1-1, with an unclear D gene assignment. The sample was naive CD8+ T cells sorted from blood. The meaning of the sample's cell subset or site label: CD45RA+CCR7+. In nucleotides, the sequence is TGTGCCAGCAGTTTATCGGGAGAAACTGAAGCTTTCTTT. The encoded protein is CASSLSGETEAFF.